Listed below are T cell receptor beta chains from one sample, sequenced in a study of blood T cell repertoires in COVID-19. TCRdb keeps only in-frame clones here, not all; method: immunoSEQ multiplex PCR. The sample yields approximately 230,000 clones, 70% to 90% seen once. Sequenced input: peripheral blood. The receptor source for this set is a man aged 18-30 years with active or convalescent COVID-19. CDR3s include the opening cysteine and the closing phenylalanine or tryptophan. The order of the fields is V gene, J gene, CDR3 protein.

TRBV11-1	TRBJ2-3	CASSFGTPSTDTQYF
TRBV28	TRBJ1-1	CASRGLRNTEAFF
TRBV7-8	TRBJ1-1	CASSLSGIGQGEFRRNTEAFF
TRBV7-9	TRBJ1-1	CASSLVDRLNTEAFF
TRBV4-1	TRBJ2-2	CASSQDTTDANTGELFF
TRBV7-2	TRBJ2-7	CASSLSPGQGSYEQYF
TRBV7-2	TRBJ2-3	CASSPLAGVTDTQYF
TRBV5-6	TRBJ2-5	CASSLLEETQYF
TRBV5-4	TRBJ2-7	CASSLAGGTYEQYF
TRBV2	TRBJ1-1	CASSEPGTGFMNTEAFF
TRBV14	TRBJ1-3	CASSRVGNTIYF
TRBV14	TRBJ2-7	CASSQDSQGVSYEQYF